Below are 24 T cell receptor beta chains sequenced from a single sample in a study of long-term antiretroviral therapy in people with HIV. Run at survey level, the immunoSEQ assay was version v3.0. Only in-frame clones appear in the TCRdb table, and some are missing; sequencing was by immunoSEQ multiplex PCR. The table records some 35,000 clones, 80% to 90% of them present only once. Specimen: unsorted PBMCs, collected 2.2 years after starting antiretroviral therapy. These receptors originate from a man between 18 and 35 years old with HIV.

The rearrangement joins TRBV28 to TRBJ1-2; D call uncertain. The CDR3 is 14 residues long. Per germline, CDR1 MDHEN and CDR2 SYDVKM. V gave up 6 bases and J gave up 7 bases, with 18 bases separating them. The CDR3 nucleotides are TGTGCCAGCAGAGGTCCAGAGGGCCTGTCTGGCTACACCTTC. It encodes CASRGPEGLSGYTF.

The rearrangement joins TRBV19 to TRBJ1-3; D is undetermined. V lost 5 bases and J 3 bases, leaving 11 bases between the germline ends. Germline CDR1 reads LNHDA; CDR2 reads SQIVND (reference sequence). The CDR3 is made up of 14 amino acids. For the CDR3, the DNA is TGTGCCAGTAGTGCCCAACGGGGTGGAAACACCATATATTTT. Translation gives CASSAQRGGNTIYF.

This rearrangement joins TRBV5-4 to TRBJ2-1, with D perhaps TRBD2 (5 bases). V lost 0 bases and J 6 bases, leaving 10 bases between the germline ends. CDR1 is SGHNT, CDR2 YYREEE, per germline (reference sequence). The CDR3 totals 14 residues. For the CDR3, the DNA is TGTGCCAGCAGCTTGGATGTGGGAGCCAATGAGCAGTTCTTC. Its translation: CASSLDVGANEQFF.

This clone was seen more than once but under ten times. CDR3 nucleotide sequence: TGTGCCAGCAGCTTAGAGGGGACAGACTCTGGGGCCAACGTCCTGACTTTC. This encodes CASSLEGTDSGANVLTF. This sequence joins TRBV7-6 and TRBJ2-6, with TRBD1 matching over 7 bases. Germline trimming cut 1 base from V and 0 bases from J; bases unmatched to any gene: 3. The length of the CDR3 is 17 residues. Per germline, CDR1 SGHVS and CDR2 FNYEAQ.

The chain joins TRBV7-6 to TRBJ2-3; 8 bases align to TRBD2. The germline CDR1 and CDR2 sequences are SGHVS and FNYEAQ. This CDR3 region has 15 residues. V gave up 5 bases and J gave up 7 bases; unmatched junction bases: 11. CDR3 bases: TGTGCCAGCAGCCGTAGCGGGATAGGTTTGAATACGCAGTATTTT. It codes for CASSRSGIGLNTQYF.

The chain is built from TRBV6-5 and TRBJ2-3, with D perhaps TRBD1 or TRBD2 (6 bases each). The CDR3 consists of 14 residues. Trimming took 4 bases from V and 5 from J, leaving 13 bases between them. CDR1 is MNHEY, CDR2 SVGAGI, per germline. The CDR3 region has the DNA TGTGCCAGCAGTTCTCGAAGGGGGGTAGATACGCAGTATTTT. Its translation: CASSSRRGVDTQYF.

The chain is built from TRBV7-2 and TRBJ2-2; 10 bases match TRBD2. The CDR3 contains 16 residues. Trimming took 5 bases from V and 0 from J; bases not matched to a gene: 3. Looked up from germline, CDR1 is SGHTA and CDR2 is FQGNSA. The CDR3 region has the DNA TGTGCCAGCAGCCGACTAGCGGGCGCGAACACCGGGGAGCTGTTTTTT. Protein sequence: CASSRLAGANTGELFF.

This clone was observed once. The chain recombines TRBV6-5 with TRBJ2-2, with unresolved D. This CDR3 is 14 amino acids long. Germline V CDR1 and CDR2: MNHEY, SVGAGI. The V end lost 0 bases, the J end lost 5 bases, and 7 bases lay between the germline ends. CDR3: CASSYSPMTGELFF. The CDR3 DNA reads as TGTGCCAGCAGTTACTCCCCCATGACCGGGGAGCTGTTTTTT.

V and J are TRBV13 and TRBJ2-1; 7 bases line up with TRBD2. This CDR3 is built from 15 residues. J gave up 10 bases and V 2 bases, and 11 bases lay outside the gene matches. Germline values: CDR1 PRHDT, CDR2 FYEKMQ (reference sequence). CDR3 nucleotide sequence: TGTGCCAGCAGCTTACGGATCATTAGCGGGTACGAGCAGTTCTTC. Its translation is CASSLRIISGYEQFF.

The CDR3 DNA reads as TGTGCCATCAGGGGGGCCCCGTGGTACTACTATGGCTACACCTTC. Its protein is CAIRGAPWYYYGYTF. The J gene is TRBJ1-2, the V gene TRBV10-3; D possibly corresponds to TRBD1 (6 bases). Per the germline V gene, CDR1 is ENHRY and CDR2 is SYGVKD. The V end was cut by 6 bases, the J end by 3 bases, with 17 bases between. The CDR3 runs to 15 residues.

The chain couples TRBV19 to TRBJ2-7; weak D call: TRBD1 (5 bases). Trimming cost V 1 base and J 7 bases, with 11 bases left between them. The length of the CDR3 is 13 residues. The germline V gene has CDR1 LNHDA and CDR2 SQIVND (reference sequence). The CDR3: CASSIVTAREQYF. DNA for the CDR3: TGTGCCAGTAGTATAGTGACAGCCCGGGAGCAGTACTTC.

This chain joins TRBV5-3 and TRBJ1-5, with D unresolved. TRBV5-3 is an ORF, and what it does is uncertain. The V end lost 4 bases, the J end lost 0 bases, and 14 bases lay between the germline ends. The CDR3 is 16 amino acids. The CDR3 reads CARSGSEQFSNQPQHF. DNA for the CDR3: TGTGCCAGAAGCGGTAGTGAACAGTTTAGCAATCAGCCCCAGCATTTT.

V gene TRBV19 combines with J gene TRBJ1-2; no reliable D call. Germline loops: CDR1 LNHDA, CDR2 SQIVND (reference sequence). V lost 5 bases, J lost 4 bases, and 20 bases lay in between. The CDR3 extends over 16 amino acids. CDR3 in DNA: TGTGCCAGTAGTCCCCCTCCGCGGAGGTACGGCTATGGCTACACCTTC. Protein sequence: CASSPPPRRYGYGYTF.

The chain employs TRBV10-3 and TRBJ2-5; D possibly corresponds to TRBD1 (5 bases). The CDR3 is made up of 12 amino acids. The V gene's germline CDR1 is ENHRY and CDR2 SYGVKD. V lost 3 bases and J lost 3, with 5 bases in between. CDR3 residues: CAISEQEETQYF. For the CDR3, the DNA is TGTGCCATCAGTGAACAGGAAGAGACCCAGTACTTC.

The V and J genes are TRBV27 and TRBJ1-6, with 7 positions matching TRBD1. V gave up 7 bases and J gave up 3 bases; unmatched junction bases: 6. The CDR3 has 15 residues. The V gene's germline CDR1 is MNHEY and CDR2 SMNVEV (reference sequence). In nucleotides, the CDR3 is TGTGCCAGCACCTCCACAGGGGTCTATAATTCACCCCTCCACTTT. Amino acid sequence: CASTSTGVYNSPLHF.

J is TRBJ1-6 and V is TRBV6-5; D not resolved. Trimming removed 8 bases from V and 8 bases from J, with 7 bases in between. In germline, CDR1 is MNHEY, CDR2 SVGAGI. There are 11 residues in the CDR3. The CDR3 sequence: CASGVDSPLHF. The CDR3 coding sequence is TGTGCCAGCGGTGTGGATTCACCCCTCCACTTT.

This chain's CDR3 is CASTLMNTEAFF. Written as DNA, the CDR3 is TGTGCCAGCACCCTAATGAACACTGAAGCTTTCTTT. V gene TRBV6-6 combines with J gene TRBJ1-1; D uncertain. Trimming left V 7 bases short and J 0 bases short, with 6 bases between. Germline CDR1 MNHNY, CDR2 SVGAGI (reference sequence). There are 12 residues in the CDR3.

This clone was counted once. The rearrangement links TRBV19 to TRBJ1-3, with D uncertain. CDR3 length: 16 amino acids. Trimming shortened V by 1 base and J by 1 base, and 11 bases separated the two germline ends. Per the germline V gene, CDR1 is LNHDA and CDR2 is SQIVND (reference sequence). CDR3 sequence reads: CASSIVGSRSGNTIYF. The DNA for the CDR3 is TGTGCCAGTAGTATAGTTGGCAGTCGGTCTGGAAACACCATATATTTT. Full variable domain (remainder filled in from reference TRBV19 and TRBJ1-3): DGGITQSPKYLFRKEGQNVTLSCEQNLNHDAMYWYRQDPGQGLRLIYYSQIVNDFQKGDIAEGYSVSREKKESFPLTVTSAQKNPTAFYLCASSIVGSRSGNTIYFGEGSWLTVV.

This rearrangement joins TRBV9 to TRBJ2-2; TRBD1 agrees at 7 bases. V was clipped by 3 bases and J by 4 bases; unmatched bases: 9. The germline V gene encodes CDR1 SGDLS and CDR2 YYNGEE. The CDR3 runs 16 residues. CDR3 in amino acids: CASSDPIQGRTGELFF. Here the CDR3 DNA reads TGTGCCAGCAGCGACCCTATACAGGGGCGCACCGGGGAGCTGTTTTTT. Looking up the rest from reference TRBV9 and TRBJ2-2 gives the full variable domain: DSGVTQTPKHLITATGQRVTLRCSPRSGDLSVYWYQQSLDQGLQFLIQYYNGEERAKGNILERFSAQQFPDLHSELNLSSLELGDSALYFCASSDPIQGRTGELFFGEGSRLTVL.

The V and J genes are TRBV6-5 and TRBJ2-5; 10 bases agree with TRBD2. Germline values: CDR1 MNHEY, CDR2 SVGAGI. The J segment lost 2 bases and the V segment lost 2 bases, leaving 2 bases of the junction unmatched. The CDR3 is made up of 15 amino acids. CDR3 nucleotides: TGTGCCAGCAGTTACCAGCGGGGGGGGCAAGAGACCCAGTACTTC. This sequence encodes CASSYQRGGQETQYF.

The chain is built from TRBV30 and TRBJ2-7; D perhaps matches TRBD2 (5 bases). Germline V CDR1 and CDR2: GTSNPN, SVGIG (reference sequence). There are 13 residues in the CDR3. V dropped 4 bases and J dropped 3 bases, with 13 bases sitting between them. The DNA for the CDR3 is TGTGCCTGGACCTCTGTCGGGGTCTACGAGCAGTACTTC. Its translation is CAWTSVGVYEQYF.

The chain uses TRBV2 and TRBJ2-1; D gene ambiguous. V dropped 2 bases and J dropped 4 bases, with 12 bases sitting between them. This CDR3 has 15 amino acids. CDR1 and CDR2 from the germline V gene are SNHLY and FYNNEI. CDR3 nucleotide sequence: TGTGCCAGCAGTGAAACTCGAGGTTCTTACAATGAGCAGTTCTTC. Translating it yields CASSETRGSYNEQFF.

This clone has only one observation. J is TRBJ2-1 and V is TRBV7-9, with 7 bases lining up with TRBD2. The ends lost 4 bases at V and 9 bases at J; junction bases unmatched: 12. The CDR3 extends over 15 amino acids. In germline, CDR1 is SEHNR, CDR2 FQNEAQ (reference sequence). Written as DNA, the CDR3 is TGTGCCAGCAGCTCCAGCGGGACTACATATAGTGAGCAGTTCTTC. Its translation: CASSSSGTTYSEQFF.

The J gene is TRBJ1-5, the V gene TRBV7-8; the match to TRBD1 covers 10 bases. J gave up 4 bases and V 6 bases, and 12 bases lay outside the gene matches. The germline gives CDR1 SGHVS, CDR2 FQNEAQ. This CDR3 region has 17 residues. The CDR3 sequence: CASRSGTGARENQPQHF. The CDR3 DNA reads as TGTGCCAGCAGAAGCGGGACAGGGGCAAGGGAAAATCAGCCCCAGCATTTT.